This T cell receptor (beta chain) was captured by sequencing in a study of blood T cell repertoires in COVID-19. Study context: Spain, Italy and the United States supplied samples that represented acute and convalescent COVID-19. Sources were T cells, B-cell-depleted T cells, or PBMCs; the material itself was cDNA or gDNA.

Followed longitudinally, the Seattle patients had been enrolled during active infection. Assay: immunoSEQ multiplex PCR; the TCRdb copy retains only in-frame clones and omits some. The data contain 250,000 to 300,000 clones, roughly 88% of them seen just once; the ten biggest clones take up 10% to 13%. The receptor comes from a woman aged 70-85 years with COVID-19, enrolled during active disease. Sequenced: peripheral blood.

As DNA, the CDR3 is TGTGCCAGCAGCCCCAGACAGGGGGCTTACAATGAGCAGTTCTTC. Translating gives CASSPRQGAYNEQFF. J is TRBJ2-1 and V is TRBV11-3; 10 nucleotides line up with TRBD1. Germline lookup yields CDR1 SGHNT and CDR2 YENEEA. The CDR3 is 15 amino acids. V gave up 5 bases and J gave up 4 bases; unmatched junction bases: 5.